Detailed here is one T cell receptor beta chain. Its antigen is unknown. The PCR employed 60 Vbeta primers together with 13 Jbeta primers. TCRdb keeps only in-frame clones here, not all; method: immunoSEQ multiplex PCR. The sample lists roughly 150,000 clones; roughly 81% were seen once. This sample was taken from a study of cytomegalovirus exposure and HLA in healthy donors. Study-wide points: The study flagged about 150 TCR beta chains as cytomegalovirus-associated.

The CDR3 has 13 residues. V was shortened by 2 bases and J by 10 bases, with 14 bases between the two germline ends. The germline CDR1 and CDR2 sequences are MNHNY and SVGAGI (reference sequence). Sequenced material: PBMCs. The rearrangement links TRBV6-6 to TRBJ1-1; weak D call: TRBD1 (6 bases). The TCR was taken from a man under 40 in good health and CMV-seropositive. In DNA, the CDR3 is TGTGCCAGCAGTTACCGCGGCGGGGGCCGAGCTTTCTTT. Amino acid sequence: CASSYRGGGRAFF.